A single sample is the source of the 30 T cell receptor beta chains below, sequenced in a study of blood T cell repertoires in COVID-19. Generated by immunoSEQ multiplex PCR, the TCRdb table keeps only in-frame clones and is missing some. The table lists 52,000 or so clones, 65% to 85% of them singletons. The specimen was peripheral blood. Receptors were obtained from a man aged 35 to 55 with acute or convalescent COVID-19.

This clone was counted once. This chain joins TRBV7-6 and TRBJ2-2, with D maybe TRBD2 (5 bases). This CDR3 is built from 13 residues. Germline V CDR1 and CDR2: SGHVS, FNYEAQ. Trimming pared 2 bases from V and 7 bases from J, leaving 8 bases between. CDR3 residues: CASSLRGFGELFF. CDR3 DNA sequence: TGTGCCAGCAGCTTACGGGGTTTCGGGGAGCTGTTTTTT.

This sequence joins TRBV14 and TRBJ2-3, with 7 bases fitting TRBD2. Germline trimming cut 1 base from V and 3 bases from J; bases unmatched to any gene: 4. The germline gives CDR1 SGHDN, CDR2 FVKESK. The CDR3 is 15 residues long. In DNA form, the CDR3 reads TGTGCCAGCAGCCAAGTGGGAGGGCGGACAGATACGCAGTATTTT. Amino acids: CASSQVGGRTDTQYF.

The V call is TRBV2, the J call TRBJ1-4; 10 nucleotides align to TRBD1. The CDR3 extends over 14 amino acids. Germline CDR1 and CDR2: SNHLY and FYNNEI. After removal of 6 bases from V and 7 bases from J, the junction contained 5 bases not matched to a gene. In nucleotides, the CDR3 is TGTGCCAGCAGAGGACAGGGGGGGATTGAAAAACTGTTTTTT. It codes for CASRGQGGIEKLFF. Filled out from reference TRBV2 and TRBJ1-4, the complete variable domain reads EPEVTQTPSHQVTQMGQEVILRCVPISNHLYFYWYRQILGQKVEFLVSFYNNEISEKSEIFDDQFSVERPDGSNFTLKIRSTKLEDSAMYFCASRGQGGIEKLFFGSGTQLSVL.

This clone was counted between two and nine times. The V call is TRBV18, the J call TRBJ2-4, with D uncertain. Between the trimmed V and J ends, which lost 3 bases and 1 base, there was a span of 7 bases. The CDR3 loop spans 14 amino acids. Looked up from germline, CDR1 is KGHSH and CDR2 is LQKENI. CDR3 bases: TGTGCCAGCTCACCCTCGACTGCCAAAAACATTCAGTACTTC. It is translated as CASSPSTAKNIQYF.

The V call is TRBV18, the J call TRBJ1-3; possibly TRBD1 for D (5 bases). This CDR3 region has 16 residues. V was shortened by 4 bases and J by 0 bases, with 13 bases between the two germline ends. Germline lookup yields CDR1 KGHSH and CDR2 LQKENI. The CDR3 here is CASSRGLPSSGNTIYF. CDR3 DNA: TGTGCCAGCTCACGGGGACTTCCGAGCTCTGGAAACACCATATATTTT.

There are a few counts of this clone. The chain has TRBV5-1 and TRBJ2-5, with a possible D match to TRBD2 (6 bases). Germline V CDR1 and CDR2: SGHRS, YFSETQ. Deletions cut 4 bases from V and 5 bases from J, with 18 bases between. The CDR3 has 15 amino acids. Written as DNA, the CDR3 is TGCGCCAGCAGCCCGCGGGGACCGCCCGCGGAGACCCAGTACTTC. Protein: CASSPRGPPAETQYF. The complete variable domain, with remaining parts taken from reference TRBV5-1 and TRBJ2-5, reads KAGVTQTPRYLIKTRGQQVTLSCSPISGHRSVSWYQQTPGQGLQFLFEYFSETQRNKGNFPGRFSGRQFSNSRSEMNVSTLELGDSALYLCASSPRGPPAETQYFGPGTRLLVL.

The chain joins TRBV5-1 to TRBJ1-3, with 8 bases matching TRBD1. The germline V gene encodes CDR1 SGHRS and CDR2 YFSETQ. The V gene end was trimmed by 9 bases and the J gene end by 0 bases; junction bases not matched to a gene: 17. The CDR3 length is 18 residues. CDR3 sequence: CATDRGATPQLSGNTIYF. The CDR3 nucleotides read TGCGCCACAGACAGGGGCGCTACTCCTCAACTCTCTGGAAACACCATATATTTT.

The chain combines TRBV10-3 with TRBJ2-7; the D gene is possibly TRBD2 (6 bases). Trimming removed 6 bases at V and 6 bases at J, with 12 bases between. Germline V gene lookup returns CDR1 ENHRY and CDR2 SYGVKD. The CDR3 has 12 amino acids. This CDR3 reads CAISILAGEQYF. The CDR3, as DNA: TGTGCCATCAGCATACTAGCTGGCGAGCAGTACTTC.

The chain uses TRBV7-9 and TRBJ2-2; D perhaps matches TRBD1 (5 bases). V dropped 4 bases and J dropped 1 base, with 7 bases sitting between them. CDR3 length: 14 amino acids. CDR1 SEHNR and CDR2 FQNEAQ come from the germline V gene (reference sequence). The CDR3 nucleotides are TGTGCCAGCAGCTCCGACAGGAACACCGGGGAGCTGTTTTTT. Its protein product is CASSSDRNTGELFF.

The chain carries TRBV6-1 and TRBJ2-5, with 9 bases matching TRBD2. The CDR3 runs to 16 residues. Per the germline V gene, CDR1 is MNHNS and CDR2 is SASEGT. The ends lost 4 bases at V and 0 bases at J; junction bases unmatched: 6. CDR3 sequence reads: CASSGLAEPYQETQYF. The DNA for the CDR3 is TGTGCCAGCAGTGGACTAGCGGAGCCGTACCAAGAGACCCAGTACTTC.

The chain uses TRBV9 and TRBJ2-3; D gene uncertain. CDR1 SGDLS and CDR2 YYNGEE come from the germline V gene. V lost 0 bases and J 4 bases, leaving 12 bases between the germline ends. This CDR3 region has 15 residues. CDR3 nucleotide sequence: TGTGCCAGCAGCGTAGGAGGTCTACCCCCAGATACGCAGTATTTT. This translates into CASSVGGLPPDTQYF.

This chain links TRBV19 with TRBJ2-5, with D possibly being TRBD2 (5 bases). The CDR3 is 17 residues long. Trimming removed 5 bases from V and 1 base from J, with 20 bases in between. Per the germline V gene, CDR1 is LNHDA and CDR2 is SQIVND (reference sequence). As DNA, the CDR3 is TGTGCCAGTAGTCCGCGAGGGCTAGCAGCTCCCCAAGAGACCCAGTACTTC. It specifies CASSPRGLAAPQETQYF.

CDR3 sequence (DNA): TGTGCCAGCTCATCCGGGGGGGCGGAGACCCAGTACTTC. It encodes CASSSGGAETQYF. The chain employs TRBV18 and TRBJ2-5; TRBD2 agrees at 8 bases. The V gene end was trimmed by 5 bases and the J gene end by 5 bases; junction bases not matched to a gene: 4. There are 13 residues in the CDR3. From germline, CDR1 is KGHSH and CDR2 LQKENI.

The chain uses TRBV2 and TRBJ2-7, with D perhaps TRBD1 (6 bases). The CDR3 totals 10 residues. Per the germline V gene, CDR1 is SNHLY and CDR2 is FYNNEI. V was shortened by 1 base and J by 12 bases, with 7 bases between the two germline ends. CDR3 sequence: CASSEGTAYF. CDR3 in DNA: TGTGCCAGCAGTGAAGGGACAGCGTACTTC.

This sequence joins TRBV5-1 and TRBJ2-2; D may be TRBD1 (5 bases). CDR3 length: 14 residues. Trimming removed 1 base at V and 4 bases at J, with 8 bases between. The germline CDR1 and CDR2 sequences are SGHRS and YFSETQ. CDR3 bases: TGCGCCAGCAGCTTGACAGGAATCACCGGGGAGCTGTTTTTT. It translates to CASSLTGITGELFF.

V usage is TRBV2 and J usage is TRBJ1-3; D gene uncertain. There are 16 residues in the CDR3. CDR1 and CDR2 (germline): SNHLY, FYNNEI. The V end lost 2 bases, the J end lost 4 bases, and 15 bases lay between the germline ends. In DNA form, the CDR3 reads TGTGCCAGCAGTGAATCCGGGCCTCGAGGGGGAAACACCATATATTTT. Its protein is CASSESGPRGGNTIYF.

The V gene is TRBV12-3 or TRBV12-4, the J gene TRBJ2-4; TRBD1 matches 10 bases. The CDR3 has 11 amino acids. Trimming cost V 6 bases and J 15 bases; bases outside gene matches: 5. The CDR3 coding sequence is TGTGCCAGCAGCCTGACAGGGGGCCGGTACTTC. This translates into CASSLTGGRYF.

The chain combines TRBV29-1 with TRBJ1-1, with D possibly TRBD1 on 6 matching bases. Looked up from germline, CDR1 is SQVTM and CDR2 is ANQGSEA. Deletions cut 8 bases from V and 3 bases from J, with 22 bases between. There are 15 residues in the CDR3. The CDR3 is CSSRDTGSRDTEAFF. The CDR3 nucleotides are TGCAGCTCTAGGGACACAGGGAGTCGGGACACTGAAGCTTTCTTT. The full variable domain, in which reference TRBV29-1 and TRBJ1-1 provide the parts outside the CDR3, is SAVISQKPSRDICQRGTSLTIQCQVDSQVTMMFWYRQQPGQSLTLIATANQGSEATYESGFVIDKFPISRPNLTFSTLTVSNMSPEDSSIYLCSSRDTGSRDTEAFFGQGTRLTVV.

The chain employs TRBV30 and TRBJ1-2, with unresolved D. This CDR3 region has 11 residues. Trimming left V 5 bases short and J 8 bases short, with 12 bases between. Germline CDR1 reads GTSNPN; CDR2 reads SVGIG (reference sequence). CDR3: CAWSRHLGYTF. The CDR3 bases are TGTGCCTGGTCTAGGCATCTCGGCTACACCTTC.

In this sample, this clone turned up a few times. CDR3 protein: CASSRTGTGESPLHF. In DNA form, the CDR3 reads TGTGCCAGCAGTCGTACCGGGACAGGGGAATCACCCCTCCACTTT. V usage is TRBV3-1 (or the pseudogene TRBV3-2) and J usage is TRBJ1-6, with TRBD1 matching over 10 bases. Per the germline V gene, CDR1 is LGHDT and CDR2 is YNNKEL (reference sequence). V shed 6 bases, J shed 10 bases, and the junction held 9 bases outside the gene matches. The CDR3 has 15 residues.

DNA for the CDR3: TGTGCCAGTAGTCGTCGCCGGGGGGAGCTGTTTTTT. Protein sequence: CASSRRRGELFF. The gene calls are TRBV19 and TRBJ2-2; D is undetermined. Germline CDR1 reads LNHDA; CDR2 reads SQIVND (reference sequence). The CDR3 extends over 12 amino acids. The ends were cut back, 5 bases at V and 8 bases at J, with 9 bases in the middle. The entire variable domain, with the rest obtained from reference TRBV19 and TRBJ2-2, is as follows: DGGITQSPKYLFRKEGQNVTLSCEQNLNHDAMYWYRQDPGQGLRLIYYSQIVNDFQKGDIAEGYSVSREKKESFPLTVTSAQKNPTAFYLCASSRRRGELFFGEGSRLTVL.

This clone occurred once. CDR3 DNA sequence: TGTGCCAGCAGGCAGACAGTAGAAGTTACCTACGAGCAGTACGTC. Translated, it gives CASRQTVEVTYEQYV. The chain couples TRBV7-9 to TRBJ2-7; a weak D match, TRBD1 (5 bases). Trimming removed 6 bases from V and 2 bases from J, with 17 bases in between. The CDR3 spans 15 residues. The germline V gene encodes CDR1 SEHNR and CDR2 FQNEAQ (reference sequence).

The chain joins TRBV6-5 to TRBJ1-6; D is possibly TRBD1 (6 bases). Germline CDR1 and CDR2: MNHEY and SVGAGI. V was trimmed by 6 bases and J by 10 bases, leaving 19 bases between them. The CDR3 has 15 residues. This chain's CDR3 is CASRDQQGVGSPLHF. The CDR3, as DNA: TGTGCCAGCAGGGACCAACAGGGAGTAGGATCACCCCTCCACTTT.

This rearrangement joins TRBV5-1 to TRBJ2-5; 7 nucleotides align to TRBD1. Trimming removed 0 bases from V and 5 bases from J; junction bases left unmatched: 4. The germline V gene has CDR1 SGHRS and CDR2 YFSETQ. CDR3 length: 14 amino acids. In DNA form, the CDR3 reads TGCGCCAGCAGCTTGGAGACAGGGATTGAGACCCAGTACTTC. Protein: CASSLETGIETQYF.

The chain links TRBV6-5 to TRBJ1-1, with 8 positions matching TRBD1. Trimming removed 6 bases from V and 4 bases from J; junction bases left unmatched: 7. CDR1 is MNHEY, CDR2 SVGAGI, per germline. The CDR3 totals 14 residues. The CDR3 loop reads CASSLITGGTEAFF. CDR3 DNA sequence: TGTGCCAGCAGCCTCATCACAGGGGGCACTGAAGCTTTCTTT.

The V and J genes are TRBV14 and TRBJ2-7, with 10 bases matching TRBD2. J gave up 10 bases and V 1 base, and 4 bases lay outside the gene matches. The CDR3 has 13 amino acids. The germline V gene encodes CDR1 SGHDN and CDR2 FVKESK. The CDR3 coding sequence is TGTGCCAGCAGCCAAGTCATAGCGGGAGGCCAGTACTTC. It yields the protein CASSQVIAGGQYF.

This clone was seen a handful of times. This sequence joins TRBV9 and TRBJ1-5, with D hard to call. Germline CDR1 SGDLS, CDR2 YYNGEE. The CDR3 totals 15 residues. V lost 3 bases and J 3 bases, leaving 13 bases between the germline ends. The CDR3 protein is CASSAGSGINQPQHF. For the CDR3, the DNA is TGTGCCAGCAGCGCCGGTTCAGGAATCAATCAGCCCCAGCATTTT.

The genes are TRBV5-1 and TRBJ2-1; possibly TRBD1 for D (6 bases). Trimming cost V 0 bases and J 4 bases, with 8 bases left between them. CDR3 length: 14 amino acids. Germline V gene lookup returns CDR1 SGHRS and CDR2 YFSETQ. This CDR3 is CASSLGDRYNEQFF. The CDR3 nucleotides are TGCGCCAGCAGCTTGGGCGACAGGTACAATGAGCAGTTCTTC.

The gene calls are TRBV3-1 (or the pseudogene TRBV3-2) and TRBJ1-6, with D perhaps matching TRBD1 (5 bases). Germline CDR1 and CDR2: LGHDT and YNNKEL (reference sequence). The CDR3 consists of 13 residues. The ends were cut back, 6 bases at V and 8 bases at J, with 11 bases in the middle. CDR3 DNA sequence: TGTGCCAGCAGATCAAAAGGGGATTCACCCCTCCACTTT. Protein: CASRSKGDSPLHF.

The chain has TRBV6-2 or TRBV6-3 and TRBJ1-2; 9 positions agree with TRBD1. CDR1 MNHEY and CDR2 SVGEGT come from the germline V gene. J lost 3 bases, V lost 4 bases, and 9 bases had no gene match. CDR3 length: 16 residues. The CDR3 reads CASSSTHRGQDYGYTF. The CDR3 bases are TGTGCCAGCAGTTCCACCCACAGGGGGCAAGACTATGGCTACACCTTC.